Presented here are 5 T cell receptor beta chains from one specimen sequenced in a study of cytomegalovirus exposure and HLA in healthy donors. 13 Jbeta primers and 60 Vbeta primers were used for the PCR. Sequencing used immunoSEQ multiplex PCR; TCRdb keeps in-frame clones, though not all of them. The table has approximately 150,000 clones, roughly 72% seen once. Sequenced input: PBMCs. The receptors come from a man between 35 and 55 years old in good health and CMV-seronegative.

This clone was seen a few times. This chain links TRBV7-2 with TRBJ2-3; a possible D gene is TRBD2 (5 bases). V shed 2 bases and J shed 5 bases, with 11 bases lying between them. In germline, CDR1 is SGHTA, CDR2 FQGNSA. The CDR3 is 14 amino acids. The DNA of the CDR3 is TGTGCCAGCAGCTTATTGACGAGGGAAGATACGCAGTATTTT. Translated, it gives CASSLLTREDTQYF.

This clone has a single count. The chain links TRBV7-9 to TRBJ1-1; D possibly corresponds to TRBD1 (6 bases). Between the trimmed V and J ends, which lost 3 bases and 8 bases, there was a span of 19 bases. Germline CDR1 SEHNR, CDR2 FQNEAQ (reference sequence). CDR3 length: 15 residues. This chain's CDR3 is CASSFVSRGALEAFF. The CDR3 nucleotides are TGTGCCAGCAGCTTCGTCAGCAGGGGCGCTCTAGAAGCTTTCTTT.

A word on this clone: Relative to the germline gene, one junction end is altered; a read error may explain this. This chain connects TRBV7-3 to TRBJ2-1; D perhaps matches TRBD2 (5 bases). This CDR3 is 14 amino acids long. Germline V lookup: CDR1 SGHTA, CDR2 FQGTGA. DNA of the CDR3: TGTGCCAGCAGGTTAAGGCGGGTAGACAATGAGCAGTTCTTC. Amino acids: CASRLRRVDNEQFF.

This chain links TRBV7-3 with TRBJ2-1; 8 bases fit TRBD2. CDR3 length equals 16 residues. V lost 2 bases and J lost 2; bases outside the gene matches: 5. The germline V gene has CDR1 SGHTA and CDR2 FQGTGA. CDR3 sequence (DNA): TGTGCCAGCAGCTTACCGGGAGGGCCCACCTACAATGAGCAGTTCTTC. It is translated as CASSLPGGPTYNEQFF.

This clone was seen only a few times. This chain connects TRBV30 to TRBJ1-5; 11 bases fit TRBD1. V shed 0 bases, J shed 7 bases, and the junction held 5 bases outside the gene matches. Germline V gene data show CDR1 as GTSNPN and CDR2 as SVGIG (reference sequence). The CDR3 is 15 amino acids. CDR3: CAWSVSGQGAQPQHF. The CDR3 DNA sequence: TGTGCCTGGAGTGTAAGTGGACAGGGGGCCCAGCCCCAGCATTTT.